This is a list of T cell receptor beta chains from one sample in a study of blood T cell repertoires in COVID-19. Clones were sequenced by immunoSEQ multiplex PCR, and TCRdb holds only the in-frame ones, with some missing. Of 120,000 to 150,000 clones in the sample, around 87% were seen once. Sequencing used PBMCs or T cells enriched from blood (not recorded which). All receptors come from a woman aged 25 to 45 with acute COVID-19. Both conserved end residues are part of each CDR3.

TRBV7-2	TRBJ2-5	CASSPQQGPQETQYF
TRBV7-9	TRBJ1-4	CASSSGQDGEKLFF
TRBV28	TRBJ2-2	CASSFPGQGFTGELFF
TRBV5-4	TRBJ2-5	CASSLGTSSETQYF
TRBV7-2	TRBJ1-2	CASSLGDSSNYGYTF
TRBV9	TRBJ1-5	CASSSRQGDQPQHF
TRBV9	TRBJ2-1	CASSVDGARAQFF
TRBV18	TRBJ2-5	CASSPLGLPQETQYF
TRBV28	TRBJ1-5	CASSLALSNQPQHF
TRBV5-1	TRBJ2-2	CASSLEPSGRAAGELFF
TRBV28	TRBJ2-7	CASITRTSGAYEQYF
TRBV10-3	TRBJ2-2	CATTSGSTTGELFF
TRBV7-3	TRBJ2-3	CASSLTRSGSGTDTQYF
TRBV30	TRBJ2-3	CAWSPGFDTQYF
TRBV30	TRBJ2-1	CAWSKSGRMDEQFF
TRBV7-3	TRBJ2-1	CASSLTSPRGSYNEQFF
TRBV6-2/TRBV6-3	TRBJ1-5	CASSYLLRSREDQPQHF
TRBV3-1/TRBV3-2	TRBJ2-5	CASSPVAGGPGKTQYF
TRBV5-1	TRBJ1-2	CASSVDTAYGYTF
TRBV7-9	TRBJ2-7	CASSSPSPGLAYEQYF
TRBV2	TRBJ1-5	CASSSAVREPQHF
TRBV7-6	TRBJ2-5	CASSLFNRETQYF
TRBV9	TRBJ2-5	CASSGQAQETQYF
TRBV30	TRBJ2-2	CACQTGSSAGELFF
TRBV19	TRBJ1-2	CASSEEPGRVYGYTF
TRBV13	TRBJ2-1	CASSPFYEQFF
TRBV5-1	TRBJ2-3	CASSLQGDTQYF
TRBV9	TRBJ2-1	CASSGTSGGNEQFF
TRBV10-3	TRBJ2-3	CAISESMAGVTDTQYF
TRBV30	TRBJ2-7	CAWNTGTGGYEQYF
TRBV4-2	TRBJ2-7	CASSPGLAGGSFDEQYF
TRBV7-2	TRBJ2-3	CASSLAVAGGADTQYF
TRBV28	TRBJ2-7	CASSTTGGGLGEQYF
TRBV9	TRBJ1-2	CASSRQGFGYTF
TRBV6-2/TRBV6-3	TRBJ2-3	CASSYPRPGTSGRVTRDTQYF
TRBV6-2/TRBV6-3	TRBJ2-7	CASSYSPGGTSSYEQYF
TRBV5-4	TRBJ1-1	CASSFGTGTTEAFF
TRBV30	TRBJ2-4	CACLHRDRVDIQYF
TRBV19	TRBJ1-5	CASTSGLYSNQPQHF
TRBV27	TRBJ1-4	CASSFSRGGEKLFF
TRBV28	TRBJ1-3	CASSLGRDSPTSGNTIYF
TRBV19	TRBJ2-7	CASSGASGSSYEQYF
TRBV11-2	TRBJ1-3	CASSDHLQPPTGNTIYF
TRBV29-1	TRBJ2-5	CSGRQPGRETQYF
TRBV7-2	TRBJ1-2	CASSLGTGHEGYTF
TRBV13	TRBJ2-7	CASSTEQGPYYEQYF
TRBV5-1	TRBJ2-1	CASSIPLGELIYNEQFF
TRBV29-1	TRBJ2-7	CSVEDLAQGGYEQYF
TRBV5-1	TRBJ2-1	CASSLEAGVEQFF
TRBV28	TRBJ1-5	CASSQGTGTYQPQHF
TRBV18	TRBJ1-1	CASSPRVDTEAFF
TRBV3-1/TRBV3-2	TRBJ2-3	CASSGHGLAGEGPDTQYF
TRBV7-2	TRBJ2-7	CASSFVTGGHEQYF
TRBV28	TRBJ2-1	CASSFDYYNEQFF
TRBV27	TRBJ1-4	CASSLVGGPNEKLFF
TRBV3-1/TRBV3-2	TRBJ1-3	CASSPGTGNTIYF
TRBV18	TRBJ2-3	CASSRTTMFSTDTQYF
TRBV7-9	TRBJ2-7	CASSLGPSGIHYEQYF
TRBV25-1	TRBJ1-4	CASSEQGAGKLFF
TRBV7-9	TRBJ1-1	CASSLRTGGIGGTEAFF